The 26 T cell receptor beta chains in this list originate from one sample, sequenced in a study of cytomegalovirus exposure and HLA in healthy donors (dated by TCRdb to about 2017). Libraries were made using the immunoSEQ multiplex PCR assay. For the multiplex PCR, a mixture combining 60 forward primers for TCR Vbeta segments and 13 reverse primers for TCR Jbeta segments was used. TCRdb's version of the immuneACCESS table is confined to in-frame rearrangements and falls short of the full clone set. An unresolved V gene accounts for under half of the shortfall where checked; the remainder is of unknown origin. The sample yields 140,000 to 150,000 clones; about four fifths were counted once. The leading ten clones occupy around 4.3% of the sample. Sequences were obtained from PBMCs. Receptors were obtained from a man aged 35 to 55 in good health and CMV-seronegative.

The rearrangement links TRBV7-2 to TRBJ1-1; D is perhaps TRBD1 (6 bases). V was clipped by 7 bases and J by 5 bases, with 14 bases between them. The CDR3 extends over 13 amino acids. The V gene's germline CDR1 is SGHTA and CDR2 FQGNSA. For the CDR3, the DNA is TGTGCCAGCACCAGAGACCAGGGGACTGAAGCTTTCTTT. Protein: CASTRDQGTEAFF.

V gene TRBV7-2 combines with J gene TRBJ1-2, with 7 bases fitting TRBD1. Per the germline V gene, CDR1 is SGHTA and CDR2 is FQGNSA. V was pared by 4 bases and J by 0 bases, with 8 bases of the junction left unmatched. The CDR3 is made up of 16 amino acids. CDR3 DNA: TGTGCCAGCAGCTCCTGGACAGGCGTAGCTAACTATGGCTACACCTTC. Its translation: CASSSWTGVANYGYTF.

V and J are TRBV9 and TRBJ1-3, with unresolved D. The germline V gene encodes CDR1 SGDLS and CDR2 YYNGEE. The germline V and J ends were trimmed by 0 bases and 2 bases, with 6 bases remaining between them. The CDR3 runs to 14 residues. CDR3 loop: CASSVGRTGNTIYF. The CDR3 bases are TGTGCCAGCAGCGTAGGGAGAACTGGAAACACCATATATTTT. The full variable domain, rest sourced from reference TRBV9 and TRBJ1-3, is DSGVTQTPKHLITATGQRVTLRCSPRSGDLSVYWYQQSLDQGLQFLIQYYNGEERAKGNILERFSAQQFPDLHSELNLSSLELGDSALYFCASSVGRTGNTIYFGEGSWLTVV.

This clone was observed a handful of times. The chain combines TRBV4-1 with TRBJ2-7, with a weak D call TRBD1 (5 bases). The germline gives CDR1 MGHRA, CDR2 YSYEKL. Trimming shortened V by 0 bases and J by 7 bases, and 13 bases separated the two germline ends. The CDR3 is 14 amino acids. CDR3 in amino acids: CASSQEGLLGEQYF. In nucleotides, the CDR3 is TGCGCCAGCAGCCAAGAGGGGCTCCTCGGGGAGCAGTACTTC.

The sample holds a few counts of this clone. The sample carries other DNA sequences with the same CDR3. The V call is TRBV4-3, the J call TRBJ2-5; the D is unclear. The CDR3 covers 13 residues. The V end lost 0 bases, the J end lost 5 bases, and 7 bases lay between the germline ends. The germline CDR1 and CDR2 sequences are LGHNA and YSLEER. Here the CDR3 reads CASSQDSGETQYF. The CDR3 region has the DNA TGCGCCAGCAGCCAAGATTCCGGGGAGACCCAGTACTTC.

This clone was recorded a few times. This chain joins TRBV19 and TRBJ2-7; 7 bases are shared with TRBD2. CDR1 is LNHDA, CDR2 SQIVND, per germline (reference sequence). The CDR3 runs to 13 residues. V shed 11 bases, J shed 5 bases, and the junction held 12 bases outside the gene matches. The CDR3 protein is CASGEGLKNEQYF. The CDR3 coding sequence is TGTGCCTCCGGGGAGGGGTTAAAAAACGAGCAGTACTTC.

V usage is TRBV30 and J usage is TRBJ1-4; the D gene is possibly TRBD1 (5 bases). The CDR3 contains 14 residues. The V gene's germline CDR1 is GTSNPN and CDR2 SVGIG (reference sequence). Trimming stripped 0 bases from V and 4 bases from J, with 9 bases between. CDR3 nucleotide sequence: TGTGCCTGGAGTGTTGGCCAGGGTAATGAAAAACTGTTTTTT. Translation: CAWSVGQGNEKLFF.

The chain is built from TRBV12-5 and TRBJ2-7; D might be TRBD2 (5 bases). V lost 1 base, J lost 4 bases, and 8 bases lay in between. The CDR3 has 13 amino acids. Germline V gene data show CDR1 as LGHNT and CDR2 as FRNRAP. In nucleotides, the CDR3 is TGTGCTAGTGGTTTGGAGGGAGAGTACGAGCAGTACTTC. This encodes CASGLEGEYEQYF.

The genes are TRBV5-1 and TRBJ2-2, with D possibly being TRBD1 (5 bases). Trimming cost V 4 bases and J 8 bases, with 9 bases left between them. This CDR3 has 12 residues. Germline loops: CDR1 SGHRS, CDR2 YFSETQ. The CDR3 is CASSIQGGELFF. In DNA form, the CDR3 reads TGCGCCAGCAGCATCCAGGGTGGGGAGCTGTTTTTT.

In its sample, this clone was seen a few times. The J gene is TRBJ1-6, the V gene TRBV18, with 9 bases aligning to TRBD1. The trim removed 8 bases at V and 7 bases at J, leaving 9 bases unmatched. The CDR3 has 15 residues. In germline, CDR1 is KGHSH, CDR2 LQKENI. CDR3 amino acids: CASGPGDRANSPLHF. In DNA form, the CDR3 reads TGTGCCAGCGGGCCGGGGGACAGGGCCAATTCACCCCTCCACTTT.

The rearrangement uses TRBV10-1 and TRBJ1-1; 9 positions agree with TRBD1. V trimming: 4 bases; J trimming: 5 bases; junction bases outside the gene matches: 5. The CDR3 is 14 amino acids. From germline, CDR1 is WNHNN and CDR2 SYGVQD (reference sequence). The CDR3 nucleotides read TGCGCCAGCAGTGGTGGGACAGGGTGGACTGAAGCTTTCTTT. Amino acid sequence: CASSGGTGWTEAFF.

This clone was recorded only once. The V call is TRBV14, the J call TRBJ1-2; D is unclear. In germline, CDR1 is SGHDN, CDR2 FVKESK. This CDR3 region has 15 residues. Trimming stripped 4 bases from V and 5 bases from J, with 17 bases between. CDR3 nucleotides: TGTGCCAGCAGCCCACACAAGGGAGGTTTATATGGCTACACCTTC. Protein sequence: CASSPHKGGLYGYTF.

The rearrangement uses TRBV5-1 and TRBJ2-1; TRBD2 matches 16 bases. Germline assignment: CDR1 SGHRS and CDR2 YFSETQ. J lost 6 bases, V lost 1 base, and 10 bases had no gene match. This CDR3 spans 19 amino acids. The CDR3 nucleotides are TGCGCCAGCAGCTTGCCCGGGACTAGCGGGGGGGGGCCCTCCAATGAGCAGTTCTTC. Protein: CASSLPGTSGGGPSNEQFF. Full variable domain (outside the CDR3, taken from reference TRBV5-1 and TRBJ2-1): KAGVTQTPRYLIKTRGQQVTLSCSPISGHRSVSWYQQTPGQGLQFLFEYFSETQRNKGNFPGRFSGRQFSNSRSEMNVSTLELGDSALYLCASSLPGTSGGGPSNEQFFGPGTRLTVL.

CDR3 in DNA: TGTGCCAGCAATCCAGGTCCGACAGATACGCAGTATTTT. It is translated as CASNPGPTDTQYF. V usage is TRBV2 and J usage is TRBJ2-3; D call uncertain. The CDR3 loop spans 13 amino acids. Germline V CDR1 and CDR2: SNHLY, FYNNEI. Trimming stripped 7 bases from V and 3 bases from J, with 11 bases between.

J is TRBJ1-1 and V is TRBV11-2; possibly TRBD1 for D (6 bases). This CDR3 has 15 amino acids. The germline V gene encodes CDR1 SGHAT and CDR2 FQNNGV. V was trimmed by 1 base and J by 6 bases, leaving 15 bases between them. CDR3 in amino acids: CASSLVPGARAEAFF. For the CDR3, the DNA is TGTGCCAGCAGCTTAGTTCCAGGGGCGAGGGCTGAAGCTTTCTTT.

This clone was found once. This rearrangement joins TRBV5-1 to TRBJ2-4, with D perhaps TRBD1 (6 bases). Germline CDR1 SGHRS, CDR2 YFSETQ. V was trimmed by 0 bases and J by 2 bases, leaving 12 bases between them. The CDR3 loop spans 16 amino acids. The CDR3 nucleotides read TGCGCCAGCAGCTTGGCAACCACAGGGTCCAAAAACATTCAGTACTTC. Its translation: CASSLATTGSKNIQYF.

The chain links TRBV6-1 to TRBJ2-4; D perhaps matches TRBD1 (5 bases). V was shortened by 10 bases and J by 0 bases, with 7 bases between the two germline ends. The CDR3 has 12 residues. Per the germline V gene, CDR1 is MNHNS and CDR2 is SASEGT. Written as DNA, the CDR3 is TGTGCCACACAGGTAGCCAAAAACATTCAGTACTTC. Translation: CATQVAKNIQYF.

This clone has just one count. The chain has TRBV27 and TRBJ1-1; 8 nucleotides align to TRBD1. Germline values: CDR1 MNHEY, CDR2 SMNVEV (reference sequence). This CDR3 comprises 15 residues. J lost 1 base, V lost 6 bases, and 7 bases had no gene match. The CDR3 sequence: CASRQRTGTNTEAFF. As DNA, the CDR3 is TGTGCCAGCAGGCAACGGACAGGGACGAACACTGAAGCTTTCTTT.

This clone was recorded many times. The J gene is TRBJ1-1, the V gene TRBV5-6; no clear D gene. Germline V gene data show CDR1 as SGHDT and CDR2 as YYEEEE. The V gene lost 0 bases and the J gene lost 1 base, with 7 bases spanning the gap. This CDR3 is 14 amino acids long. The CDR3 reads CASSLGSGNTEAFF. The CDR3 nucleotides are TGTGCCAGCAGCTTGGGGAGCGGGAACACTGAAGCTTTCTTT.

V is TRBV27 and J is TRBJ2-7; the D is unclear. CDR3 size: 12 residues. V was shortened by 7 bases and J by 2 bases, with 9 bases between the two germline ends. Looked up from germline, CDR1 is MNHEY and CDR2 is SMNVEV (reference sequence). CDR3 DNA: TGTGCCAGCACCCCTCTCCCCTACGAGCAGTACTTC. Residues: CASTPLPYEQYF.

V gene TRBV6-5 combines with J gene TRBJ2-4, with 7 bases identical to TRBD1. This CDR3 is built from 15 residues. Per the germline V gene, CDR1 is MNHEY and CDR2 is SVGAGI. V trimming: 6 bases; J trimming: 0 bases; junction bases outside the gene matches: 5. CDR3: CASSTGVRAKNIQYF. CDR3 DNA: TGTGCCAGCAGCACAGGGGTCCGAGCCAAAAACATTCAGTACTTC.

The chain uses TRBV7-2 and TRBJ1-6, with 7 positions matching TRBD1. V dropped 6 bases and J dropped 8; count of bases not matched to a gene: 7. The CDR3 is made up of 14 amino acids. Looked up from germline, CDR1 is SGHTA and CDR2 is FQGNSA. CDR3 sequence: CASRRDTGDSPLHF. The CDR3 DNA is TGTGCCAGCAGGCGCGACACAGGGGATTCACCCCTCCACTTT.

This clone was detected only once. J is TRBJ1-3 and V is TRBV9; the D is unclear. CDR3 length equals 15 residues. Germline lookup yields CDR1 SGDLS and CDR2 YYNGEE. Trimming shortened V by 0 bases and J by 0 bases, and 7 bases separated the two germline ends. The CDR3 region is CASSVAVSSGNTIYF. CDR3 in DNA: TGTGCCAGCAGCGTAGCGGTCTCCTCTGGAAACACCATATATTTT.

V gene TRBV5-1 combines with J gene TRBJ2-6; perhaps TRBD2 as D (5 bases). CDR1 is SGHRS and CDR2 is YFSETQ in the germline V gene. This CDR3 comprises 15 residues. V shed 6 bases and J shed 1 base, with 11 bases lying between them. This CDR3 is CASTLGVSGANVLTF. The CDR3 coding sequence is TGCGCCAGCACCCTGGGAGTATCTGGGGCCAACGTCCTGACTTTC.

V is TRBV10-3 and J is TRBJ2-1; a weak D match, TRBD2 (6 bases). Trimming cost V 3 bases and J 7 bases, with 16 bases left between them. Germline CDR1 reads ENHRY; CDR2 reads SYGVKD. The CDR3 sequence is 15 residues long. CDR3 sequence reads: CAISDITGGGNEQFF. Written as DNA, the CDR3 is TGTGCCATCAGTGATATCACAGGTGGGGGGAATGAGCAGTTCTTC.

This clone was counted once. The rearrangement joins TRBV5-1 to TRBJ2-1, with D perhaps matching TRBD2 (7 bases). The CDR3 has 15 amino acids. Germline CDR1 SGHRS, CDR2 YFSETQ. Trimming left V 1 base short and J 7 bases short, with 15 bases between. The CDR3 DNA reads TGCGCCAGCAGCTTGACCTCGGGGGGCGGGAATGAGCAGTTCTTC. Residues: CASSLTSGGGNEQFF.